These 9 T cell receptor beta chains share one sample of origin, sequenced in a study of early T cells in non-severe SARS-CoV-2 infection. Using its own MiXCR run on the 5' RACE reads, TCRdb lists one record per CDR3 protein. The sample records around 64,000 distinct CDR3 sequences, roughly an eighth being singletons. The sequences come from whole blood, collected at baseline. These TCRs come from an adult who was a healthcare worker with PCR-confirmed SARS-CoV-2 infection or an uninfected control (not recorded which).

This clonotype has at least ten counts. This chain joins TRBV7-9 and TRBJ2-2, with D possibly TRBD1 on 6 matching bases. There are 17 residues in the CDR3. V lost 6 bases and J 7 bases, leaving 24 bases between the germline ends. CDR1 SEHNR and CDR2 FQNEAQ come from the germline V gene (reference sequence). In DNA, the CDR3 is TGTGCCAGCAGGGCAACAGGGACCCCTTGGTCGAGCGGGGAGCTGTTTTTT. Its protein is CASRATGTPWSSGELFF. Variable domain in full (rest from reference TRBV7-9 and TRBJ2-2): DTGVSQNPRHKITKRGQNVTFRCDPISEHNRLYWYRQTLGQGPEFLTYFQNEAQLEKSRLLSDRFSAERPKGSFSTLEIQRTEQGDSAMYLCASRATGTPWSSGELFFGEGSRLTVL.

The chain has TRBV4-2 and TRBJ2-7; D possibly corresponds to TRBD1 (7 bases). The CDR3 loop spans 18 amino acids. Deletions cut 0 bases from V and 0 bases from J, with 18 bases between. Germline V gene lookup returns CDR1 LGHNA and CDR2 YNFKEQ. CDR3 in DNA: TGTGCCAGCAGCCAAGATGGGGGGAAGACAGGGTTCTCCTACGAGCAGTACTTC. The encoded protein is CASSQDGGKTGFSYEQYF.

At least ten counts were recorded for this clonotype. V gene TRBV30 combines with J gene TRBJ2-5; 11 positions match TRBD2. Germline CDR1 is GTSNPN and CDR2 is SVGIG (reference sequence). The trim removed 3 bases at V and 5 bases at J, leaving 5 bases unmatched. This CDR3 has 14 residues. CDR3 sequence: CAWSGTSGGETQYF. Here the CDR3 DNA reads TGTGCCTGGAGCGGGACTAGCGGAGGGGAGACCCAGTACTTC.

This clonotype has more than one count but fewer than ten. The chain uses TRBV9 and TRBJ1-1, with TRBD1 as a possible D gene (5 bases). Germline V gives CDR1 SGDLS, CDR2 YYNGEE. The CDR3 runs to 13 residues. Trimming stripped 2 bases from V and 4 bases from J, with 9 bases between. The CDR3 loop is CASSVGGSTEAFF. The DNA of the CDR3 is TGTGCCAGCAGCGTTGGGGGGTCCACTGAAGCTTTCTTT. The full variable domain, in which reference TRBV9 and TRBJ1-1 provide the parts outside the CDR3, is DSGVTQTPKHLITATGQRVTLRCSPRSGDLSVYWYQQSLDQGLQFLIQYYNGEERAKGNILERFSAQQFPDLHSELNLSSLELGDSALYFCASSVGGSTEAFFGQGTRLTVV.

V and J are TRBV5-4 and TRBJ2-5; D is perhaps TRBD1 (6 bases). The CDR3 is 14 amino acids. Between the trimmed V and J ends, which lost 4 bases and 2 bases, there was a span of 12 bases. Looked up from germline, CDR1 is SGHNT and CDR2 is YYREEE (reference sequence). The CDR3 loop is CASSPGTSQETQYF. The DNA for the CDR3 is TGTGCCAGCAGCCCCGGGACATCACAAGAGACCCAGTACTTC.

This clonotype turned up a few times. This chain links TRBV7-2 with TRBJ2-5, with D possibly TRBD1 on 6 matching bases. The CDR3 loop spans 14 amino acids. Germline loops: CDR1 SGHTA, CDR2 FQGNSA. Trimming took off 1 base at V and 4 bases at J, with 10 bases between the two ends. The CDR3 loop reads CASSLEQGLETQYF. As DNA, the CDR3 is TGTGCCAGCAGCTTAGAACAGGGCTTAGAGACCCAGTACTTC.

A word on this clonotype: A much larger clone differs by one base, so this may be a read error. A read error is likely, as this CDR3 ends without the conserved phenylalanine or tryptophan. The chain links TRBV7-9 to TRBJ1-1, with D perhaps TRBD1 (6 bases). CDR1 is SEHNR and CDR2 is FQNEAQ in the germline V gene (reference sequence). V was pared by 0 bases and J by 7 bases, with 12 bases between. This CDR3 is built from 14 residues. CDR3 amino acids: CASSLALGGNEAFS. In nucleotides, the CDR3 is TGTGCCAGCAGCTTAGCGCTAGGGGGGAATGAAGCTTTCTCT.

This clonotype was counted a few times. The rearrangement links TRBV12-3 or TRBV12-4 to TRBJ2-7; weak D call: TRBD2 (5 bases). The CDR3 contains 15 residues. The V end lost 5 bases, the J end lost 0 bases, and 14 bases lay between the germline ends. CDR3 sequence (DNA): TGTGCCAGCAGTGCTAGCTTAACCCTCTCCTACGAGCAGTACTTC. This translates into CASSASLTLSYEQYF.

In its sample, this clonotype was seen a few times. This chain joins TRBV6-2 or TRBV6-3 and TRBJ2-7; possibly TRBD1 for D (6 bases). Germline loops: CDR1 MNHEY, CDR2 SVGEGT. This CDR3 region has 13 residues. The germline V and J ends were trimmed by 2 bases and 2 bases, with 7 bases remaining between them. The CDR3 DNA follows: TGTGCCAGCAGTTACCGGGACACCTACGAGCAGTACTTC. This gives the protein CASSYRDTYEQYF.